The TCR beta chain described here comes from a study of metastatic and nonmetastatic thyroid tumors. Across the whole study: Malignant thyroid and benign thyroid patients provided blood and tumor or nodule tissue whose repertoires were compared.

Points from the study as a whole: Significantly higher TCR beta diversity was reportedly seen in malignant thyroid tumors than benign nodules, in blood and tumor.

This clone was observed many times. The antigen is undetermined. There were no patients who had received any treatment before thyroid surgery. Source study methods: The study built a papillary thyroid cancer distant-metastasis classifier from CDR3 differences across clinicopathological groups. TCRdb re-called the PCR reads via MiXCR. These V and J calls rely on TCRdb rather than the paper's analysis. This repertoire shows 26,000 or so clones, 15% found once; its top ten account for approximately 14%. The clonotype comes from a male donor with papillary thyroid cancer or a benign thyroid nodule (not recorded which). Some clones in this sample may be carry-over from other donors' samples. Material for sequencing was blood.

The CDR3 region is CASRQGTNQPQHF. CDR3 bases: TGTGCCAGCAGGCAAGGGACGAATCAGCCCCAGCATTTT. The rearrangement links TRBV6-1 to TRBJ1-5, with D tentatively TRBD1 (5 bases). The CDR3 runs to 13 residues. V was pared by 6 bases and J by 4 bases, with 10 bases between. The germline gives CDR1 MNHNS, CDR2 SASEGT.